The clone carrying this T cell receptor (beta chain) was observed many times. Antigen unknown. The CDR3 extends over 15 amino acids. V was pared by 2 bases and J by 6 bases, with 14 bases between. The germline V gene has CDR1 LNHNV and CDR2 YYDKDF (reference sequence). The data are from a study of post-analysis software for immune sequencing data. Regarding the study as a whole: Among multiple sclerosis patients, normalized Chao1 diversity was significantly below that of controls. Patients had higher frequencies than controls of about five TRBV segments, including TRBV5-6, TRBV5-1 and TRBV20-1.

Presence of unique molecular identifiers characterized the TCR beta cDNA libraries. T cells numbering roughly 1 to 10 million yielded some 500,000 cDNA molecules. MiXCR, applied by TCRdb to the PCR reads, yields one record per CDR3 protein. The sample holds hundreds of thousands of distinct CDR3 sequences, less than 35% seen once. The chain combines TRBV15 with TRBJ2-1, with D perhaps matching TRBD1 (6 bases). The sequencing sample was made of blood. The sequence was obtained from a girl aged 10 to 17 with multiple sclerosis. CDR3 DNA sequence: TGTGCCACCAGCAGATCTCCCCGACAGGCCAATGAGCAGTTCTTC. Its translation is CATSRSPRQANEQFF. The whole variable domain, remainder taken from reference TRBV15 and TRBJ2-1, is DAMVIQNPRYQVTQFGKPVTLSCSQTLNHNVMYWYQQKSSQAPKLLFHYYDKDFNNEADTPDNFQSRRPNTSFCFLDIRSPGLGDTAMYLCATSRSPRQANEQFFGPGTRLTVL.